This paragraph covers one T cell receptor beta chain sequence. Antigen unknown. The data were taken from a study of T cells expressing NK-cell markers. Findings and limits, study-wide: Four of the donors also had these clonotypes leading their CD3+CD56-NKG2C+ fraction.

The germline V gene encodes CDR1 SGDLS and CDR2 YYNGEE. There are 18 residues in the CDR3. Using the 5' RACE reads, TCRdb records one entry per CDR3 protein without DNA. In all, the sample yields about 380,000 distinct CDR3 sequences. The TCR sequence derives from a man between 18 and 69 years old in good health. Input material: blood T cells: a sorted CD56 or NKG2C T cell subset, CD4+ or CD8+ T cells, or bulk PBMC T cells (not recorded which). The rearrangement uses TRBV9 and TRBJ1-2; the TCRdb D gene call, TRBD1, has no DNA to confirm it. CDR3 region: CASSVLPNPGTGTYGYTF.